The 6 T cell receptor beta chains listed next were all sequenced from one sample in a study of T-cell reconstitution after alpha-beta-depleted transplantation in children. Researchers prepared the TCRbeta library using unique molecular identifiers, the study reports. MiXCR, applied by TCRdb to the PCR reads, yields one record per CDR3 protein. The table has about 340,000 distinct CDR3 sequences, around a tenth seen once. The sample consisted of PBMCs from the stem cell graft donor, taken from the stem cell graft. The receptors shown here come from a human donor who donated a stem cell graft to a child with acute lymphoblastic leukemia.

This clonotype appeared many times. One junction end does not reproduce the germline sequence, and a read error may be involved. This chain joins TRBV7-7 and TRBJ2-3, with unresolved D. This CDR3 contains 13 residues. Germline CDR1 SSHAT, CDR2 FNYEAQ (reference sequence). The CDR3 DNA follows: TGTGCTAGCAGCTTTTCCTCCCTCGGTACGCAGTATTTT. This sequence encodes CASSFSSLGTQYF. The whole variable domain, remainder taken from reference TRBV7-7 and TRBJ2-3, is GAGVSQSPRYKVTKRGQDVTLRCDPISSHATLYWYQQALGQGPEFLTYFNYEAQPDKSGLPSDRFSAERPEGSISTLTIQRTEQRDSAMYRCASSFSSLGTQYFGPGTRLTVL.

This clonotype was recorded a few times. The chain recombines TRBV7-9 with TRBJ2-3; maybe TRBD2 (6 bases). Germline CDR1 and CDR2: SEHNR and FQNEAQ (reference sequence). Trimming left V 5 bases short and J 4 bases short, with 16 bases between. The CDR3 loop spans 15 amino acids. In nucleotides, the CDR3 is TGTGCCAGCAGCCCCGGGACTGCTGATGCAGATACGCAGTATTTT. Protein sequence: CASSPGTADADTQYF.

The chain recombines TRBV12-3 or TRBV12-4 with TRBJ2-5; the match to TRBD2 covers 7 bases. The CDR3 consists of 14 residues. J lost 6 bases, V lost 3 bases, and 7 bases had no gene match. CDR3 nucleotide sequence: TGTGCCAGCAGTTTCGCGGGAGAGGGGAAGACCCAGTACTTC. This codes for CASSFAGEGKTQYF.

The chain recombines TRBV4-3 with TRBJ1-2; unclear D gene. Germline V gene sequence: CDR1 LGHNA, CDR2 YSLEER. V was pared by 0 bases and J by 5 bases, with 22 bases between. CDR3 length: 18 residues. The CDR3 sequence: CASSQDGLGPQLGYGYTF. The DNA for the CDR3 is TGCGCCAGCAGCCAAGATGGGTTAGGGCCCCAGCTTGGGTATGGCTACACCTTC.

V usage is TRBV19 and J usage is TRBJ1-2; no reliable D call. Germline lookup yields CDR1 LNHDA and CDR2 SQIVND (reference sequence). This CDR3 is 13 amino acids long. V shed 3 bases and J shed 8 bases, with 13 bases lying between them. The CDR3, as DNA: TGTGCCAGTAGTATTGCCCAGAGAGGGGGCTACACCTTC. It codes for CASSIAQRGGYTF.

The chain uses TRBV20-1 and TRBJ2-3, with TRBD2 matching over 10 bases. V lost 3 bases, J lost 6 bases, and 6 bases stayed unmatched. The V gene's germline CDR1 is DFQATT and CDR2 SNEGSKA (reference sequence). CDR3 size: 14 residues. This CDR3 reads CSASSAGGVDTQYF. The DNA of the CDR3 is TGCAGTGCTAGTTCAGCGGGAGGGGTTGATACGCAGTATTTT.